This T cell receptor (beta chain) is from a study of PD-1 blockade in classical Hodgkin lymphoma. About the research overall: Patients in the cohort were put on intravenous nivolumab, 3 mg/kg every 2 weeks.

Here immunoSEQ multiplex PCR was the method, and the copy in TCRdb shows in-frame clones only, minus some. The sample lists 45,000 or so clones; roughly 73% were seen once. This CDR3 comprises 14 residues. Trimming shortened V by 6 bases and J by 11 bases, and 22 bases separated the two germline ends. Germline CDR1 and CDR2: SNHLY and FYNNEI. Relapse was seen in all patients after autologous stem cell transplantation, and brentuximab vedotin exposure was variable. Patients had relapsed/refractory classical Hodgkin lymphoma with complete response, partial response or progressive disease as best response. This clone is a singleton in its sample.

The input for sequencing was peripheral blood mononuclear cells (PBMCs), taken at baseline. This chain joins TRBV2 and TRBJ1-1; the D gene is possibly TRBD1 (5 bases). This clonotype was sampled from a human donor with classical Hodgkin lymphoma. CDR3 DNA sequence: TGTGCCAGCAGAGATCCCGACAGTCGTTCGTTGGCTTTCTTT. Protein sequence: CASRDPDSRSLAFF.